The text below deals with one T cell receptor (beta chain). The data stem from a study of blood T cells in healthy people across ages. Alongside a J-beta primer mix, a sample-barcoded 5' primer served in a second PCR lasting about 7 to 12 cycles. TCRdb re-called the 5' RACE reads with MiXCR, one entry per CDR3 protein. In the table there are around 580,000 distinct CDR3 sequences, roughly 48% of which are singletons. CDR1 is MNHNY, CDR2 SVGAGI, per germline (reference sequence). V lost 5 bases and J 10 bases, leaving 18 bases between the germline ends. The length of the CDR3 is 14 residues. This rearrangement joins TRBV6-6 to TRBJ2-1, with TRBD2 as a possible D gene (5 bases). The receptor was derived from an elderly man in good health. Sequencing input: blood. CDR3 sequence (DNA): TGTGCCAGCAGTGATACCAGGAGGTCAGACGAGCAGTTCTTC. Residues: CASSDTRRSDEQFF.